This TCR beta chain was captured in a study of control samples from healthy donors and cancer patients. This CDR3 region has 14 residues. Trimming cost V 5 bases and J 4 bases, with 12 bases left between them. From germline, CDR1 is SEHNR and CDR2 FQNEAQ (reference sequence). Here immunoSEQ multiplex PCR was the method, and the copy in TCRdb shows in-frame clones only, minus some. The sample has fewer than 85,000 clones; about 95% are singletons. This clonotype was sampled from a woman aged 25 to 45 in good health. What was sequenced was blood. The chain links TRBV7-9 to TRBJ2-1, with D possibly being TRBD2 (6 bases). The CDR3 here is CASSATGTYNEQFF. CDR3 in DNA: TGTGCCAGCAGCGCCACCGGGACTTACAATGAGCAGTTCTTC.